The clone carrying this T cell receptor beta chain was found many times. The record originates from a study of response to subunit inactivated influenza vaccine. TCRdb recomputed calls from the RT-PCR reads with MiXCR, one row per CDR3 protein. Among 400,000 to 650,000 distinct CDR3 sequences listed, under 8.5% were seen once. Losses at the gene ends were 0 bases for V and 0 bases for J; bases not matched to a gene: 2. The CDR3 runs to 15 residues. In germline, CDR1 is DFQATT, CDR2 SNEGSKA (reference sequence). The clonotype was recovered from a man between 45 and 75 years old who received an inactivated influenza vaccine. This chain uses TRBV20-1 with TRBJ2-1, with 7 bases lining up with TRBD2. Here the sequenced sample was PBMCs from blood, taken less than 30 months after vaccination. CDR3 loop: CSARDGGSSYNEQFF. CDR3 sequence (DNA): TGCAGTGCTAGAGACGGCGGGAGCTCCTACAATGAGCAGTTCTTC.